This TCR beta chain stems from a study of blood T cells in healthy people across ages. A second PCR of 7 to 11 cycles used a sample-barcoded 5' primer and a J-beta primer mix. One entry per CDR3 protein, called by TCRdb with MiXCR from the 5' RACE reads. The sample contains about 800,000 distinct CDR3 sequences, about 25% of which appear only once. This clonotype came up a few times. Antigen: not known. Study outcomes and limitations: Because donor CMV status was unknown, expanded clonotype changes were possibly confounded. Versus aged donors, long-lived donors had higher diversity and more naive CD4+ cells.

V lost 4 bases and J lost 2, with 11 bases in between. This CDR3 region has 13 residues. The germline V gene encodes CDR1 SQVTM and CDR2 ANQGSEA. This sample also appeared in a second study, on T cells of mothers and their children.

The chain is built from TRBV29-1 and TRBJ1-1; D possibly corresponds to TRBD1 (5 bases). The specimen was blood. This receptor was taken from a boy aged 5-17 years in good health. Here the CDR3 reads CSVVRDSNTEAFF. Written as DNA, the CDR3 is TGCAGCGTTGTTCGGGACTCAAACACTGAAGCTTTCTTT.